This T cell receptor (beta chain) was identified during a study of shared clonotypes between healthy human individuals (dated by TCRdb to 2018 to 2021). Background for the entire study: The cohort comprised two women and a few men aged 18 to 49 years. The study deeply sequenced blood TCR repertoires of about 5 healthy adults to estimate repertoire size and the extent of clonotype sharing between individuals. Different laboratories and diverse techniques were used to prepare libraries and sequence TCR repertoires, to increase sequencing depth and limit assay-specific biases. Per donor, leukapheresis produced somewhere between about 0.8 and 9 billion PBMCs. General findings and caveats noted by the study authors: Sampling was restricted to blood, and TCR repertoires in tissue are likely to differ from TCR repertoires in blood. Because the study included a small number of donors, the genetic and exposure-history diversity represented was limited. Pairwise subsampling led to the expectation that sequencing depth would affect the degree of clonotype sharing among donors.

Trimming removed 6 bases from V and 2 bases from J, leaving 14 bases between the germline ends. CDR1 and CDR2 are drawn from the germline V gene: MDHEN, SYDVKM. The CDR3 holds 15 amino acids from the cysteine to the phenylalanine. The read is trimmed to its CDR3 DNA, 45 bases read in frame from base 1. This clone was counted a single time. It has no known antigen specificity. Base quality data are lacking; no much larger clone is found one base away. Healthy HIV-negative adults with no recently reported acute infections or vaccinations were included as donors. Only Caucasian adults living in Nashville, Tennessee, USA were represented among the donors. For unsorted samples, some 90 million PBMCs were counted and genomic DNA was extracted with the QIAamp DNA Blood Mini kit. Blood was collected by leukapheresis, and PBMCs were isolated by Ficoll-Histopaque density gradient centrifugation and then cryopreserved in liquid nitrogen vapor phase.

Using the deep immunoSEQ assay, TCR CDR3 regions were amplified from genomic DNA by multiplex PCR. Extracted genomic DNA from each cell subset was spread evenly across all wells of several immunoSEQ 96-well plates, with each plate serving as a replicate. For unsorted PBMC, each replicate PCR was loaded with approximately 330 ng genomic DNA, equivalent to about 30,000 T cell genomes. Ten immunoSEQ deep assay plates were used to sequence the unsorted PBMC genomic DNA. Purified libraries were measured with a Qubit 3.0 fluorometer, size-checked on a Bioanalyzer 2100, and measured again with the KAPA Library Quantification kit. A separate single-read 150-cycle Illumina NextSeq 550 flow cell was used to sequence each immunoSEQ 96-well plate. Per the authors' processing: Because the immunoSEQ output held only junctional sequences and lacked quality scores, the filtering could not match the filtering applied to full-length reads. Sequences were annotated with PyIR, a Python wrapper for IgBLAST v1.9, using IMGT germline references to assign V/J genes and CDR3. Reads were filtered out if the reads had weak V/J assignments (E-value above 1e-6), no CDR3, stop codons, out-of-frame junctions, or ambiguous translated residues. V3J clonotypes were defined by identical inferred V gene, J gene, and CDR3 amino acid sequence. Percentage overlap between repertoires was computed as shared unique clonotypes divided by the size of the smaller repertoire. RTK rarefaction, the Chao1 estimator, and Recon v2.1 estimates of unobserved clonotypes were used to assess repertoire richness. TCRdb took this table from immuneACCESS and kept in-frame rearrangements with V and J called. Such tables lack part of the clones; where checked against another copy, unresolved V genes explain under half of the gap, and the rest is unexplained. The V and J calls and the clone size are those of that table, but D and trimming were determined from the DNA. Across this sample there are 450,000 to 500,000 clones, with over 70% seen only once. The top ten clones comprise roughly 13% of the sample.

This clonotype was obtained from a woman in her thirties or forties in good health. Some clones in this sample may be carry-over from other donors' samples. The V and J segments used are TRBV28 and TRBJ2-1; a tentative D call is TRBD2 (6 bases match). Material: PBMCs. The CDR3 here reads CASRGRERAYNEQFF. The DNA sequence is given as TGTGCCAGCAGGGGTCGGGAGAGGGCCTACAATGAGCAGTTCTTC. The reference TRBV28 and TRBJ2-1 proteins fill in what lies around the CDR3, so the full variable domain reads DVKVTQSSRYLVKRTGEKVFLECVQDMDHENMFWYRQDPGLGLRLIYFSYDVKMKEKGDIPEGYSVSREKKERFSLILESASTNQTSMYLCASRGRERAYNEQFFGPGTRLTVL.